These T cell receptor beta chains were read from a single sample in a study of blood T cell repertoires in COVID-19. Profiled with immunoSEQ multiplex PCR; TCRdb holds only in-frame clones, not every one. Of 300,000 to 400,000 clones detected, 75% to 90% appear once; the ten largest clones hold around 1%. The sample comprised PBMCs or T cells enriched from blood (not recorded which). These TCRs come from a man between 18 and 29 years old who had recovered from COVID-19. Each CDR3 is given with its conserved first and last residue. D genes are given only for firm matches. Clone size is shown for a subset of rows, as once, few, many or a class of expanded clone.

few	TRBV11-2	TRBJ1-6	TRBD1	TGTGCCAGCAGCTTCTGGACAGGGGGGCATTCACCCCTCCACTTT	CASSFWTGGHSPLHF
-	TRBV3-1/TRBV3-2	TRBJ2-7	-	TGTGCCAGCAGCCAAGCTTTGACAGGCCGCTACGAGCAGTACTTC	CASSQALTGRYEQYF
-	TRBV30	TRBJ1-1	-	TGTGCCTGGACCAGGGGTTTTATGAACACTGAAGCTTTCTTT	CAWTRGFMNTEAFF
-	TRBV3-1/TRBV3-2	TRBJ1-5	-	TGTGCCAGCAGCCAAGGCCCGGGAGCGGAGCCCCAGCATTTT	CASSQGPGAEPQHF
-	TRBV19	TRBJ2-3	-	TGTGCCAGTAGCATGACTCTCGCAACGCAGTATTTT	CASSMTLATQYF
-	TRBV19	TRBJ1-2	-	TGTGCCAGTAGTCCCTCTAAGTCAAACTATGGCTACACCTTC	CASSPSKSNYGYTF
-	TRBV5-6	TRBJ1-1	-	TGTGCCAGCAGCTTGTGGGGGGGTGGCACTGAAGCTTTCTTT	CASSLWGGGTEAFF
-	TRBV9	TRBJ2-1	-	TGTGCCAGCAGCCCAACTAGCAGACAGACTTACAATGAGCAGTTCTTC	CASSPTSRQTYNEQFF
-	TRBV4-2	TRBJ2-5	TRBD2	TGTGCCAGCAGCCAGGAAATAGGGACTAATGAATACTTC	CASSQEIGTNEYF
-	TRBV6-5	TRBJ2-7	-	TGTGCCAGCAGTTACACTGCCGGGGCAAGGGGGGAGCAGTACTTC	CASSYTAGARGEQYF
-	TRBV14	TRBJ2-7	TRBD1	TGTGCCAGCAGCCAAGTGACAGGGAACCCCTACGAGCAGTACTTC	CASSQVTGNPYEQYF
-	TRBV7-3	TRBJ2-1	-	TGTGCCAGCAGCTTAACCGGGGGAACTCGGGATGAGCAGTTCTTC	CASSLTGGTRDEQFF
-	TRBV4-2	TRBJ1-6	-	TGTGCCAGCAGCCAAGTTGGTGGAGTTGGCTCACCCCTCCACTTT	CASSQVGGVGSPLHF
few	TRBV5-6	TRBJ1-1	-	TGTGCCAGCAGCTTGCGGGAGGGGAAAGCTTTCTTT	CASSLREGKAFF
-	TRBV11-1	TRBJ1-2	TRBD1	TGTGCCAGCAGCTTAGCGGACAGGTGGTTCGGTGGCTACACCTTC	CASSLADRWFGGYTF
-	TRBV6-2/TRBV6-3	TRBJ1-1	-	TGTGCCAGCAGTTACCGGGTCCGGAGGGTATACACTGAAGCTTTCTTT	CASSYRVRRVYTEAFF
-	TRBV5-1	TRBJ2-5	TRBD2	TGCGCCAGCAGCTTTCAGGACCTAGCGGGGCGGGAGACCCAGTACTTC	CASSFQDLAGRETQYF
-	TRBV27	TRBJ2-1	TRBD1	TGTGCCAGCAGTTTGGGGACAGCGTACAATGAGCAGTTCTTC	CASSLGTAYNEQFF
-	TRBV5-1	TRBJ2-3	-	TGCGCCAGCAGAGGACTAATCACAGATACGCAGTATTTT	CASRGLITDTQYF
-	TRBV3-1/TRBV3-2	TRBJ2-7	-	TGTGCCAGCAGCCCGGGGGGAACAGGGTTCGACGAGCAGTACTTC	CASSPGGTGFDEQYF
-	TRBV15	TRBJ2-5	-	TGTGCCACCAGCAATAAGGGCGGGGAGACCCAGTACTTC	CATSNKGGETQYF
-	TRBV4-1	TRBJ2-7	-	TGCGCCAGCAGCCAGGGGACACTTAAGTCGGACGAGCAGTACTTC	CASSQGTLKSDEQYF
-	TRBV2	TRBJ2-1	-	TGTGCCAGCAGTCCTGAAAAGGGGCTACTGGAGTTCTTC	CASSPEKGLLEFF
-	TRBV2	TRBJ1-5	-	TGTGCCAGCAGTGAAGGGACGCCGGGCGGGGGAGCCCAGCATTTT	CASSEGTPGGGAQHF
-	TRBV5-6	TRBJ1-2	TRBD1	TGTGCCAGCAGCTTGGGGACAGGGGTCTATGGCTACACCTTC	CASSLGTGVYGYTF
once	TRBV2	TRBJ1-2	-	TGTGCCAGCAGTAAATTAACCGGGATTAACTATGGCTACACCTTC	CASSKLTGINYGYTF
-	TRBV11-2	TRBJ2-7	TRBD1	TGTGCCAGCAGCGTTACCGGGACAGGGATCTACGAGCAGTACTTC	CASSVTGTGIYEQYF
-	TRBV7-9	TRBJ1-2	TRBD1	TGTGCCAGCAGCCTGGGACAGCTTAACTATGGCTACACCTTC	CASSLGQLNYGYTF
-	TRBV5-1	TRBJ2-3	-	TGCGCCAGCAGCTTGGGTGTGGGTTTAGCAACAGATACGCAGTATTTT	CASSLGVGLATDTQYF
-	TRBV7-9	TRBJ2-5	-	TGTGCCAGCAGCTTAGGTCCAGGGGTTCAAGAGACCCAGTACTTC	CASSLGPGVQETQYF
-	TRBV6-5	TRBJ2-5	TRBD2	TGTGCCAGCAGTTCGAGCGGGAGGGCCATGGAGACCCAGTACTTC	CASSSSGRAMETQYF
-	TRBV28	TRBJ1-6	-	TGTGCCAGCAAAGAGAGCTATAATTCACCCCTCCACTTT	CASKESYNSPLHF
-	TRBV4-1	TRBJ2-1	TRBD2	TGCGCCAGCAGCCAAGAAACTAGCGGGGGATACAATGAGCAGTTCTTC	CASSQETSGGYNEQFF
once	TRBV7-2	TRBJ2-2	TRBD1	TGTGCCAGCAGCCGTGGCAGGGGGCTATCCGGGGAGCTGTTTTTT	CASSRGRGLSGELFF
-	TRBV7-9	TRBJ1-1	-	TGTGCCAGCAGCGTGGACAGCGTTGTAAGCTCTGAAGCTTTCTTT	CASSVDSVVSSEAFF
-	TRBV19	TRBJ2-2	-	TGTGCCAGTAGCCCCCTCCGCGGGTCCCGAAGCACCGGGGAGCTGTTTTTT	CASSPLRGSRSTGELFF
-	TRBV11-1	TRBJ1-2	-	TGTGCCAGCAGCCCCACAGGGATTGATGGCTACACCTTC	CASSPTGIDGYTF
-	TRBV28	TRBJ1-5	-	TGTGCCAGCTCAGAAACGGCAGGGGGCAATCAGCCCCAGCATTTT	CASSETAGGNQPQHF
-	TRBV6-5	TRBJ1-1	TRBD1	TGTGCCAGCGAGAGGACAGGGGGGGTAGCTTTCTTT	CASERTGGVAFF
-	TRBV28	TRBJ1-1	TRBD1	TGTGCCAGCAGCCAACCACAGGGGTCGGACACTGAAGCTTTCTTT	CASSQPQGSDTEAFF
-	TRBV15	TRBJ1-3	-	TGTGCCACCAGCAGAGCCGGGACTTCTGGAAACACCATATATTTT	CATSRAGTSGNTIYF
-	TRBV5-8	TRBJ2-7	-	TGTGCCAGCAGCTTCCGGGGAAAGGGTTCCTACGAGCAGTACTTC	CASSFRGKGSYEQYF
-	TRBV6-5	TRBJ1-2	-	TGTGCCAGCAGAAACCGGGCAGGGGATGGCTACACCTTC	CASRNRAGDGYTF
-	TRBV6-2/TRBV6-3	TRBJ2-1	-	TGTGCCAGCAGTTACCGCGGGATTGGCCGCAATGAGCAGTTCTTC	CASSYRGIGRNEQFF
-	TRBV18	TRBJ1-1	-	TGTGCCAGCTCAAAAGCCGTACAGCTCATGAACACTGAAGCTTTCTTT	CASSKAVQLMNTEAFF
-	TRBV19	TRBJ1-2	-	TGTGCCAGTAGTATAGAGACCCGTCTTAGCGGCTACACCTTC	CASSIETRLSGYTF
-	TRBV16	TRBJ1-5	TRBD1	TGTGCCAGCAGCCAATCTGGAATAAGGGGGCAGGGGGCATATAGCAATCAGCCCCAGCATTTT	CASSQSGIRGQGAYSNQPQHF
-	TRBV5-6	TRBJ1-1	TRBD1	TGTGCCAGCACCAGGACAGGGGAAGCTTTCTTT	CASTRTGEAFF
-	TRBV7-9	TRBJ2-6	TRBD1	TGTGCCAGCAGCCCGCCGGGACAGGGGGCGCTTGGGGCCAACGTCCTGACTTTC	CASSPPGQGALGANVLTF
-	TRBV7-2	TRBJ2-1	TRBD2	TGTGCCAGCAGCTTAGATTCTAGCGGGAGCCACAATGAGCAGTTCTTC	CASSLDSSGSHNEQFF
-	TRBV3-1/TRBV3-2	TRBJ2-1	-	TGTGCCAGCAGCCAAGAAGGGACAACTAACAATGAGCAGTTCTTC	CASSQEGTTNNEQFF
-	TRBV6-2/TRBV6-3	TRBJ2-7	-	TGTGCCAGCAGTTATAGATGGGTCCGCGGTGGCGAGCAGTACTTC	CASSYRWVRGGEQYF
-	TRBV5-1	TRBJ2-6	-	TGCGCCAGCAGCCTTACAGGCTCTGGGGCCAACGTCCTGACTTTC	CASSLTGSGANVLTF
-	TRBV7-9	TRBJ1-2	TRBD1	TGTGCCAGCAGTCAGGGGGCCCTGGGGTATGGCTACACCTTC	CASSQGALGYGYTF
-	TRBV6-5	TRBJ2-3	TRBD2	TGTGCCAGCTCCGCTAGCGGCCGCACAGATACGCAGTATTTT	CASSASGRTDTQYF
-	TRBV9	TRBJ2-7	TRBD2	TGTGCCAGCAGCGTAGGGGGGACTAGTGCCTTTGAGCAGTACTTC	CASSVGGTSAFEQYF